This T cell receptor (beta chain) comes out of a study of blood T cell repertoires in COVID-19. Overall study: In each case, the material was cDNA or gDNA derived from T cells, B-cell-depleted T cells, or PBMCs.

Cohort assignment relied on participant-reported clinical history. With 6 bases removed from V and 3 bases from J, the gap between germline ends came to 17 bases. Germline V lookup: CDR1 MNHEY, CDR2 SMNVEV (reference sequence). The CDR3 has 15 residues. Original handling: Reference gene primer amplification gave nucleated cell count estimates. Assay used: immunoSEQ multiplex PCR; TCRdb lists only in-frame clones, some missing. V and J calls and clone size are those listed in that table; D and trimming were worked out from the DNA. The repertoire holds 200,000 or so clones, with just over 85% as singletons.

The chain is built from TRBV27 and TRBJ1-1; D may be TRBD1 (6 bases). This sequence was found in a woman in her thirties or forties with acute COVID-19. Material: PBMCs or T cells enriched from blood (not recorded which). For the CDR3, the DNA is TGTGCCAGCAGGAGAACCGGACAGTCCGACACTGAAGCTTTCTTT. Encoded protein: CASRRTGQSDTEAFF.